Listed below are T cell receptor beta chains from one sample, sequenced in a study of identical twins. TCRdb analysed the 5' RACE reads with MiXCR anew, one entry per CDR3 protein. There are 500,000 or so distinct CDR3 sequences in the sample; more than 13% occur only once, and approximately 0.52% lies in the top ten. The same specimen was also included in a second study, on yellow fever vaccine responses in identical twins.

The sequencing input was CD4+ T cells sorted from blood. These receptors all come from a woman aged 18-29 years in good health. Both conserved end residues are trimmed from each CDR3. D genes are given only for firm matches.

TRBD2	13	TRBV20-1	SARGGGGGTDTQY
TRBD1	12	TRBV6-1	ASRSDRGLGKAF
TRBD1	14	TRBV15	ATSRPGQGAGDTQY
-	12	TRBV7-9	ASSLVRTTGELF
-	12	TRBV3-1	ASSQFGTVNTQY
-	10	TRBV9	ASSPMTDTQY
TRBD1	14	TRBV6-4	ASSVTTGTGYNEQF
-	13	TRBV27	ASSLDYSGANVLT
TRBD1	12	TRBV24-1	ATSGGQTLETQY
TRBD1	13	TRBV24-1	ATSDRDRDTNIQY
TRBD2	16	TRBV12-3/TRBV12-4	ALQKGLAGATGTDTQY
TRBD2	14	TRBV10-3	AISEISGGRTDTQY
-	13	TRBV9	ASSKKDTSKETQY
TRBD1	11	TRBV7-9	ASSVYRGETQY
-	12	TRBV30	AWSSRSPTDTQY
TRBD2	13	TRBV11-2	ASSISSGITGELF
TRBD2	14	TRBV20-1	SARDYGTSGSKTQY
TRBD2	14	TRBV2	ASSVFGTSGTDTQY
TRBD2	14	TRBV13	ASSLTASGRQETQY
-	13	TRBV18	ASSPFEGATDTQY
-	14	TRBV5-1	ASSLGGTPNLYEQY
-	11	TRBV7-9	ASSLPDTDTQY
TRBD2	12	TRBV3-1	ASSRSGKTDTQY
-	12	TRBV20-1	SASYRASYNEQF
-	15	TRBV5-4	ASSLGGVQRLNNEQF
TRBD2	14	TRBV29-1	SVVGLAGRADNEQF
TRBD1	14	TRBV24-1	ATSDIRGRGTDTQY